This T cell receptor beta chain was sequenced in a study of OX40 agonist ivuxolimab in advanced cancers. Regarding the study as a whole: No antigen was identified for the clonally expanded peripheral T cells.

V lost 0 bases and J 0 bases, leaving 11 bases between the germline ends. CDR3 size: 16 residues. Germline values: CDR1 SGDLS, CDR2 YYNGEE. The method was immunoSEQ multiplex PCR; TCRdb's version includes in-frame clones alone and lacks a portion of them. The sample contains about 79,000 clones, about 90% of which appear only once. On this clone: Its antigen is currently unknown.

The specimen was CD4+ or CD8+ T cells sorted from blood, collected in a trial of the OX40 agonist ivuxolimab. The sequence derives from an adult with an advanced solid tumor such as melanoma, head and neck, liver or kidney cancer. The gene calls are TRBV9 and TRBJ2-3; tentatively, D is TRBD2 (5 bases). DNA for the CDR3: TGTGCCAGCAGCGTAGCGGGCGGGCGGAGCACAGATACGCAGTATTTT. This translates into CASSVAGGRSTDTQYF.